This T cell receptor (beta chain) appears in the sequencing data of a study of blood T cells in healthy people across ages. Findings and limits, study-wide: The recorded TCR beta diversity per million T cells decreased in a roughly linear manner with age.

In this sample, this clonotype turned up a few times. Its antigen is not identified. The CDR3 contains 13 residues. V was cut by 4 bases and J by 6 bases, with 15 bases left in between. CDR1 SQVTM and CDR2 ANQGSEA come from the germline V gene. Next came a second PCR, run for about 6 to 11 cycles, which used a sample-barcoded 5' primer along with a J-beta primer mix. Carrying 12 random nucleotides, a template-switch adaptor labeled each individual cDNA molecule. TCRdb analysed the 5' RACE reads with MiXCR anew, one entry per CDR3 protein. The data contain about 1.5 million distinct CDR3 sequences, about 42% of them singletons.

Sequenced input: blood. The V call is TRBV29-1, the J call TRBJ1-2, with D possibly TRBD1 on 6 matching bases. The source is a woman younger than 30 in good health. The CDR3 spells CSVAPGAGHGYTF. The CDR3 DNA reads as TGCAGCGTTGCGCCAGGGGCGGGTCATGGCTACACCTTC.